The 15 T cell receptor beta chains below all came from one sample that was sequenced in a study of cytomegalovirus exposure and HLA in healthy donors. PCR used 60 Vbeta primers and 13 Jbeta primers. Method: immunoSEQ multiplex PCR; TCRdb's copy keeps in-frame clones and lacks some. The sample has about 94,000 clones; just under 80% are singletons. Source material: PBMCs. The receptors here all came from a woman aged 40 to 50 in good health and CMV-seronegative.

The V and J genes are TRBV28 and TRBJ2-7, with a tentative D call TRBD2 (5 bases). Per the germline V gene, CDR1 is MDHEN and CDR2 is SYDVKM. There are 14 residues in the CDR3. The V end was cut by 4 bases, the J end by 4 bases, with 14 bases between. This chain's CDR3 is CASSSGRDLYEQYF. The CDR3 region has the DNA TGTGCCAGCAGTTCGGGAAGGGATCTGTACGAGCAGTACTTC.

The chain combines TRBV2 with TRBJ2-3; no clear D gene. V shed 3 bases and J shed 2 bases, with 9 bases lying between them. Germline V gene sequence: CDR1 SNHLY, CDR2 FYNNEI. The CDR3 has 14 residues. CDR3 sequence reads: CASSDLLDTDTQYF. CDR3 nucleotides: TGTGCCAGCAGTGATCTGCTAGACACAGATACGCAGTATTTT.

The CDR3 sequence is CASSLADNPPPTYGYTF. The CDR3 region has the DNA TGCGCCAGCAGCTTGGCGGACAACCCTCCACCCACTTATGGCTACACCTTC. This rearrangement joins TRBV5-1 to TRBJ1-2; D might be TRBD1 (5 bases). The CDR3 length is 17 residues. The V gene's germline CDR1 is SGHRS and CDR2 YFSETQ. The V end lost 0 bases, the J end lost 5 bases, and 20 bases lay between the germline ends. Complete variable domain (other parts from reference TRBV5-1 and TRBJ1-2): KAGVTQTPRYLIKTRGQQVTLSCSPISGHRSVSWYQQTPGQGLQFLFEYFSETQRNKGNFPGRFSGRQFSNSRSEMNVSTLELGDSALYLCASSLADNPPPTYGYTFGSGTRLTVV.

The chain couples TRBV7-9 to TRBJ2-5; D unclear. V lost 5 bases, J lost 4 bases, and 11 bases lay in between. Germline V gives CDR1 SEHNR, CDR2 FQNEAQ (reference sequence). This CDR3 is built from 13 residues. The CDR3 here is CASSPFSAETQYF. The CDR3 DNA reads as TGTGCCAGCAGCCCGTTTAGTGCAGAGACCCAGTACTTC.

The J gene is TRBJ2-7, the V gene TRBV30, with TRBD2 matching 7 bases. This CDR3 is 13 amino acids long. V shed 0 bases, J shed 4 bases, and the junction held 3 bases outside the gene matches. Germline CDR1 and CDR2: GTSNPN and SVGIG (reference sequence). The CDR3 coding sequence is TGTGCCTGGAGTGTACGGGGGGTTTACGAGCAGTACTTC. It is translated as CAWSVRGVYEQYF.

The chain uses TRBV5-4 and TRBJ1-5, with 11 bases that match TRBD1. The CDR3 contains 15 residues. Germline V gives CDR1 SGHNT, CDR2 YYREEE (reference sequence). The trim removed 0 bases at V and 7 bases at J, leaving 3 bases unmatched. CDR3 DNA sequence: TGTGCCAGCAGCTTGGGGACAGGGGGCGGACAGCCCCAGCATTTT. Protein: CASSLGTGGGQPQHF.

With regard to this clone: Other DNA sequences in the same sample also yield this CDR3. The gene calls are TRBV7-2 and TRBJ2-7; no definite D call. V was pared by 1 base and J by 0 bases, with 7 bases between. CDR3 length: 14 amino acids. Germline assignment: CDR1 SGHTA and CDR2 FQGNSA. CDR3 coding DNA: TGTGCCAGCAGCTTAGGCAGAAGCTCCTACGAGCAGTACTTC. It encodes CASSLGRSSYEQYF.

Only one count was recorded for this clone. The chain links TRBV11-3 to TRBJ2-7; 7 positions agree with TRBD1. This CDR3 is built from 12 residues. The germline CDR1 and CDR2 sequences are SGHNT and YENEEA. Losses at the gene ends were 5 bases for V and 2 bases for J; bases not matched to a gene: 0. CDR3: CASSGTAYEQYF. CDR3 in DNA: TGTGCCAGCAGCGGGACAGCCTACGAGCAGTACTTC. The whole variable domain, remainder taken from reference TRBV11-3 and TRBJ2-7, is EAGVVQSPRYKIIEKKQPVAFWCNPISGHNTLYWYLQNLGQGPELLIRYENEEAVDDSQLPKDRFSAERLKGVDSTLKIQPAELGDSAVYLCASSGTAYEQYFGPGTRLTVT.

The chain links TRBV1 to TRBJ1-2; whether TRBD1, the table's D call, matches the DNA was not checked. TRBV1 is flagged as a pseudogene. CDR3 length: 16 residues. The CDR3 coding sequence is TGCACCAGCAGCCAAGTCGATGGGACAGGGAGCTATGGCTACACCTTC. It codes for CTSSQVDGTGSYGYTF.

The chain has TRBV19 and TRBJ1-1; D is possibly TRBD1 (5 bases). The germline CDR1 and CDR2 sequences are LNHDA and SQIVND (reference sequence). This CDR3 has 16 amino acids. With 3 bases removed from V and 0 bases from J, the gap between germline ends came to 14 bases. For the CDR3, the DNA is TGTGCCAGTAGTATGTCGGGGAGGGGATTGAACACTGAAGCTTTCTTT. Its translation: CASSMSGRGLNTEAFF.

The chain joins TRBV10-3 to TRBJ2-7; 9 nucleotides match TRBD1. Unmatched junction bases numbered 3, after V lost 4 bases and J lost 5 bases. The CDR3 contains 13 residues. Germline-derived CDR1 and CDR2 are ENHRY and SYGVKD. The CDR3 loop reads CAISATGGDEQYF. DNA of the CDR3: TGTGCCATCAGTGCCACAGGGGGCGACGAGCAGTACTTC.

CDR3 protein: CASSQDRQGRSEQYF. The CDR3 bases are TGTGCCAGCAGCCAAGATCGACAGGGGCGCAGCGAGCAGTACTTC. This chain connects TRBV4-2 to TRBJ2-5, with 8 bases aligning to TRBD1. The DNA end is a closer match to TRBJ2-7, so the J assignment may be wrong. This CDR3 contains 15 residues. CDR1 is LGHNA and CDR2 is YNFKEQ in the germline V gene.

The chain recombines TRBV4-3 with TRBJ1-1; no reliable D call. The CDR3 length is 15 residues. Between the trimmed V and J ends, which lost 2 bases and 1 base, there was a span of 11 bases. The V gene's germline CDR1 is LGHNA and CDR2 YSLEER. The CDR3 DNA reads as TGCGCCAGCAGCCAAACGTCGGGGAGGAACACTGAAGCTTTCTTT. This sequence encodes CASSQTSGRNTEAFF.

The gene calls are TRBV6-5 and TRBJ2-7; 7 bases are shared with TRBD1. CDR3 length: 15 residues. V was clipped by 0 bases and J by 0 bases; unmatched bases: 2. CDR1 MNHEY and CDR2 SVGAGI come from the germline V gene. CDR3 loop: CASSYSNRGSYEQYF. CDR3 coding DNA: TGTGCCAGCAGTTACTCTAACAGGGGCTCCTACGAGCAGTACTTC.

This clone came up once. V usage is TRBV7-8 and J usage is TRBJ2-7; 7 nucleotides line up with TRBD2. Looked up from germline, CDR1 is SGHVS and CDR2 is FQNEAQ. With V trimmed by 5 bases and J by 4 bases, 2 bases remained unmatched. CDR3 length: 12 residues. CDR3 sequence: CASSGGEYEQYF. The CDR3 DNA reads as TGTGCCAGCAGCGGGGGGGAGTACGAGCAGTACTTC.